This passage covers 30 T cell receptor beta chains from one sample sequenced in a study of cytomegalovirus exposure and HLA in healthy donors. PCR involved 60 Vbeta and 13 Jbeta primers. TCRdb's table, derived via immunoSEQ multiplex PCR, lists solely in-frame clones and lacks some. In the table there are about 140,000 clones, 70% to 85% of which are singletons. The sample was PBMCs. These receptor sequences come from a woman aged 55-69 years in good health and CMV-seropositive.

Only one count was recorded for this clone. The chain links TRBV28 to TRBJ2-7, with 9 bases aligning to TRBD2. The CDR3 consists of 15 residues. CDR1 MDHEN and CDR2 SYDVKM come from the germline V gene. The trim removed 4 bases at V and 5 bases at J, leaving 9 bases unmatched. CDR3 residues: CASSSSAGGPNEQYF. CDR3 DNA sequence: TGTGCCAGCAGTTCGTCGGCGGGAGGGCCCAACGAGCAGTACTTC.

The rearrangement links TRBV7-9 to TRBJ1-1, with TRBD1 identical over 7 bases. V lost 5 bases, J lost 2 bases, and 8 bases stayed unmatched. Germline CDR1 is SEHNR and CDR2 is FQNEAQ (reference sequence). The CDR3 sequence is 15 residues long. The CDR3 region has the DNA TGTGCCAGCAGCGCTTTGGGACAGCGCAACACTGAAGCTTTCTTT. Translating it yields CASSALGQRNTEAFF.

The genes are TRBV14 and TRBJ2-1; 10 bases fit TRBD2. The CDR3 contains 15 residues. Losses at the gene ends were 3 bases for V and 5 bases for J; bases not matched to a gene: 4. CDR1 and CDR2 (germline): SGHDN, FVKESK. The CDR3, as DNA: TGTGCCAGCAGCCACCGACTAGCGGGTGACAATGAGCAGTTCTTC. It is translated as CASSHRLAGDNEQFF.

The chain couples TRBV18 to TRBJ2-1, with 10 nucleotides matching TRBD2. Looked up from germline, CDR1 is KGHSH and CDR2 is LQKENI. J lost 9 bases, V lost 1 base, and 6 bases had no gene match. The CDR3 sequence is 15 residues long. CDR3 DNA: TGTGCCAGCTCACCACGGGATAGCGGGAGGCCTGAGCAGTTCTTC. It encodes CASSPRDSGRPEQFF.

The chain combines TRBV7-8 with TRBJ2-7; TRBD1 agrees at 8 bases. The V and J ends lost 4 bases and 3 bases, in that order; junction bases with no gene match: 11. Germline CDR1 reads SGHVS; CDR2 reads FQNEAQ. This CDR3 has 16 amino acids. The CDR3 DNA reads as TGTGCCAGCAGCTACCTCAGGGGGCCAGCTAACTACGAGCAGTACTTC. Protein product: CASSYLRGPANYEQYF.

The chain couples TRBV19 to TRBJ2-7; 8 bases are a match to TRBD1. This CDR3 comprises 18 residues. Germline assignment: CDR1 LNHDA and CDR2 SQIVND (reference sequence). Trimming took 7 bases from V and 0 from J; bases not matched to a gene: 17. CDR3 region: CASNSGLPTGTGSYEQYF. CDR3 nucleotide sequence: TGTGCCAGTAATTCAGGCCTCCCAACCGGGACAGGCTCCTACGAGCAGTACTTC.

V and J are TRBV18 and TRBJ1-3, with D perhaps matching TRBD1 (6 bases). Germline lookup yields CDR1 KGHSH and CDR2 LQKENI. The CDR3 runs 18 residues. Trimming removed 4 bases from V and 0 bases from J, with 19 bases in between. The CDR3 DNA follows: TGTGCCAGCTCACTACTTGGGACATCCGACCTCTCTGGAAACACCATATATTTT. Its translation: CASSLLGTSDLSGNTIYF.

The chain couples TRBV30 to TRBJ2-7, with D possibly matching TRBD1 (7 bases). Between the trimmed V and J ends, which lost 0 bases and 4 bases, there was a span of 13 bases. Germline assignment: CDR1 GTSNPN and CDR2 SVGIG (reference sequence). This CDR3 is built from 14 residues. CDR3 sequence reads: CAWSVGGTAYEQYF. CDR3 sequence (DNA): TGTGCCTGGAGTGTAGGAGGGACAGCTTACGAGCAGTACTTC. The whole variable domain, remainder taken from reference TRBV30 and TRBJ2-7, is SQTIHQWPATLVQPVGSPLSLECTVEGTSNPNLYWYRQAAGRGLQLLFYSVGIGQISSEVPQNLSASRPQDRQFILSSKKLLLSDSGFYLCAWSVGGTAYEQYFGPGTRLTVT.

This chain connects TRBV5-4 to TRBJ2-5, with D possibly matching TRBD2 (6 bases). TRBJ2-7 explains the end of the DNA better; the J call may be wrong. The CDR3 runs 14 residues. Germline-derived CDR1 and CDR2 are SGHNT and YYREEE (reference sequence). The CDR3 DNA follows: TGTGCCAGCAGCCGCGGGGCAGGGCGCTACGAGCAGTACTTC. Protein sequence: CASSRGAGRYEQYF.

This chain uses TRBV6-5 with TRBJ2-7; 10 positions agree with TRBD1. CDR3 length: 13 residues. J gave up 9 bases and V 6 bases, and 8 bases lay outside the gene matches. Germline values: CDR1 MNHEY, CDR2 SVGAGI. The CDR3 DNA reads as TGTGCCAGCAGCCGGGACAGGGGCTTAGGGCAGTACTTC. It yields the protein CASSRDRGLGQYF.

The rearrangement joins TRBV4-2 to TRBJ2-5; TRBD1 is a possible D gene (5 bases). The V and J ends lost 0 bases and 5 bases respectively, with 13 bases between them. Germline CDR1 and CDR2: LGHNA and YNFKEQ. This CDR3 spans 15 amino acids. The CDR3 sequence is CASSQDGQGLETQYF. The CDR3 coding sequence is TGTGCCAGCAGCCAAGATGGTCAGGGATTGGAGACCCAGTACTTC.

The chain carries TRBV7-3 and TRBJ1-1; no clear D gene. V was clipped by 5 bases and J by 1 base, with 17 bases between them. The germline V gene encodes CDR1 SGHTA and CDR2 FQGTGA. There are 16 residues in the CDR3. In nucleotides, the CDR3 is TGTGCCAGCAGCCTAGAATCACGATTAGGGAACACTGAAGCTTTCTTT. Protein product: CASSLESRLGNTEAFF.

The chain recombines TRBV10-3 with TRBJ2-6; TRBD1 might be the D (5 bases). CDR1 is ENHRY, CDR2 SYGVKD, per germline. The CDR3 extends over 16 amino acids. The V end was cut by 3 bases, the J end by 0 bases, with 9 bases between. In DNA, the CDR3 is TGTGCCATCAGTGACCGTGGGGCCTCTGGGGCCAACGTCCTGACTTTC. Translated, it gives CAISDRGASGANVLTF.

The chain couples TRBV7-2 to TRBJ2-7; 12 nucleotides line up with TRBD1. There are 15 residues in the CDR3. CDR1 and CDR2 (germline): SGHTA, FQGNSA. The V gene end was trimmed by 5 bases and the J gene end by 4 bases; junction bases not matched to a gene: 6. DNA of the CDR3: TGTGCCAGCAGCCCGCGGGACAGGGGGCAATACGAGCAGTACTTC. Translated, it gives CASSPRDRGQYEQYF.

This chain links TRBV7-8 with TRBJ2-7, with TRBD1 matching over 9 bases. V was pared by 4 bases and J by 2 bases, with 12 bases of the junction left unmatched. Germline-derived CDR1 and CDR2 are SGHVS and FQNEAQ. CDR3 length: 17 amino acids. The CDR3 protein is CASSSGPGTGTTYEQYF. CDR3 nucleotides: TGTGCCAGCAGCTCAGGACCCGGGACAGGGACCACCTACGAGCAGTACTTC.

The CDR3 DNA follows: TGTGCCAGCTACAATCTCAACGAGCAGTACTTC. This sequence encodes CASYNLNEQYF. The chain has TRBV6-6 and TRBJ2-7; D unresolved. Between the trimmed V and J ends, which lost 8 bases and 5 bases, there was a span of 10 bases. The CDR3 is 11 amino acids. Germline CDR1 and CDR2: MNHNY and SVGAGI (reference sequence).

The chain employs TRBV25-1 and TRBJ2-5, with TRBD1 matching over 9 bases. Unmatched junction bases numbered 6, after V lost 2 bases and J lost 5 bases. Germline CDR1 and CDR2: MGHDK and SYGVNS. The CDR3 runs to 15 residues. CDR3 DNA: TGTGCCAGCAGTGAACACAGGGGGCATTCTGAGACCCAGTACTTC. Translating it yields CASSEHRGHSETQYF.

The rearrangement joins TRBV5-1 to TRBJ2-2, with 9 bases lining up with TRBD2. The junction had 4 bases not matched to a gene; V was cut back by 3 bases and J by 7 bases. The germline V gene has CDR1 SGHRS and CDR2 YFSETQ. The CDR3 sequence is 14 residues long. The CDR3 is CASSSGLASGELFF. The CDR3, as DNA: TGCGCCAGCAGCTCGGGACTAGCCAGCGGGGAGCTGTTTTTT.

The rearrangement uses TRBV5-4 and TRBJ2-7; 12 nucleotides match TRBD1. Germline assignment: CDR1 SGHNT and CDR2 YYREEE (reference sequence). V was pared by 0 bases and J by 8 bases, with 6 bases of the junction left unmatched. The CDR3 consists of 15 residues. This chain's CDR3 is CASSLGDRGRRQQYF. The CDR3 nucleotides are TGTGCCAGCAGCTTGGGGGACAGGGGGCGTCGACAGCAGTACTTC.

The chain has TRBV27 and TRBJ1-2; tentative D call: TRBD1 (5 bases). The CDR3 has 14 residues. Trimming removed 6 bases at V and 8 bases at J, with 19 bases between. CDR1 and CDR2 from the germline V gene are MNHEY and SMNVEV (reference sequence). The CDR3 region is CASRGLGTAGGYTF. The CDR3 DNA reads as TGTGCCAGCAGGGGACTCGGGACGGCGGGAGGCTACACCTTC.

J is TRBJ1-2 and V is TRBV2; 8 bases map to TRBD1. The J segment lost 7 bases and the V segment lost 1 base, leaving 5 bases of the junction unmatched. Per the germline V gene, CDR1 is SNHLY and CDR2 is FYNNEI. The CDR3 sequence is 14 residues long. For the CDR3, the DNA is TGTGCCAGCAGTGAAGGGTGGACAGGGACTGGCTACACCTTC. Amino acid sequence: CASSEGWTGTGYTF.

The genes are TRBV5-1 and TRBJ1-1; D call uncertain. The germline V gene encodes CDR1 SGHRS and CDR2 YFSETQ. The germline V and J ends were trimmed by 0 bases and 2 bases, with 11 bases remaining between them. This CDR3 comprises 15 residues. CDR3 sequence: CASSLAPGYNTEAFF. Here the CDR3 DNA reads TGCGCCAGCAGCTTGGCACCAGGCTACAACACTGAAGCTTTCTTT.

The chain is built from TRBV7-8 and TRBJ2-1; D is perhaps TRBD2 (5 bases). There are 12 residues in the CDR3. Germline CDR1 is SGHVS and CDR2 is FQNEAQ. V was pared by 3 bases and J by 15 bases, with 15 bases between. The CDR3 is CASSFPRGEGFF. CDR3 sequence (DNA): TGTGCCAGCAGCTTCCCCAGAGGAGAGGGGTTCTTC.

The chain carries TRBV2 and TRBJ2-1, with D possibly matching TRBD2 (7 bases). Germline CDR1 SNHLY, CDR2 FYNNEI. Trimming shortened V by 8 bases and J by 4 bases, and 18 bases separated the two germline ends. The CDR3 extends over 15 amino acids. In DNA, the CDR3 is TGTGCCAGCGGGGGGGGGCGGTCCGCTTACAATGAGCAGTTCTTC. Amino acid sequence: CASGGGRSAYNEQFF.

The CDR3 here is CASIQQELNQPQHF. CDR3 bases: TGTGCCAGCATTCAACAGGAGCTTAATCAGCCCCAGCATTTT. The chain joins TRBV28 to TRBJ1-5; tentative D call: TRBD1 (5 bases). The V gene's germline CDR1 is MDHEN and CDR2 SYDVKM. V dropped 7 bases and J dropped 4 bases, with 14 bases sitting between them. The CDR3 is made up of 14 amino acids.

CDR3: CASSKPGDTQYF. As DNA, the CDR3 is TGTGCCAGCAGCAAGCCCGGAGATACGCAGTATTTT. The chain employs TRBV5-4 and TRBJ2-3; D not certain. Germline V lookup: CDR1 SGHNT, CDR2 YYREEE (reference sequence). The CDR3 contains 12 residues. V lost 4 bases and J 5 bases, leaving 8 bases between the germline ends.

This clone was seen a handful of times. V is TRBV6-5 and J is TRBJ2-7; a weak D match, TRBD1 (6 bases). This CDR3 is 15 amino acids long. CDR1 and CDR2 (germline): MNHEY, SVGAGI. V lost 0 bases and J 2 bases, leaving 11 bases between the germline ends. CDR3 protein: CASSYSMGATYEQYF. For the CDR3, the DNA is TGTGCCAGCAGTTACTCGATGGGGGCCACCTACGAGCAGTACTTC.

The genes are TRBV28 and TRBJ1-2, with 7 bases that match TRBD1. Trimming at V came to 6 bases and at J to 8 bases, leaving 9 bases not matched to a gene. Germline CDR1 is MDHEN and CDR2 is SYDVKM. The CDR3 contains 13 residues. The CDR3 region is CASRLRQGEGYTF. As DNA, the CDR3 is TGTGCCAGCAGACTACGACAGGGTGAGGGCTACACCTTC.

In its sample, this clone was seen a few times. The chain carries TRBV19 and TRBJ1-5; no clear D gene. V lost 2 bases, J lost 5 bases, and 10 bases lay in between. The CDR3 has 14 amino acids. CDR1 is LNHDA and CDR2 is SQIVND in the germline V gene (reference sequence). CDR3 sequence (DNA): TGTGCCAGTAGTATAACGGTCGGGGATCAGCCCCAGCATTTT. Amino acids: CASSITVGDQPQHF.

Written as DNA, the CDR3 is TGTGCCAGCAGTGTAGCCTACGAGCAGTACTTC. This translates into CASSVAYEQYF. The V and J genes are TRBV2 and TRBJ2-5; unclear D gene. The J call could be wrong; TRBJ2-7 is a better fit for the DNA end. The CDR3 length is 11 residues. The germline V gene has CDR1 SNHLY and CDR2 FYNNEI.